One and the same sample provided the 17 T cell receptor beta chains below, sequenced in a study of blood T cell repertoires in COVID-19. Data came from immunoSEQ multiplex PCR; TCRdb stores just in-frame clones and leaves some out. The sample lists just over 300,000 clones, roughly 90% seen once, with roughly 1.9% in the top ten. Sequencing was performed on peripheral blood. All receptors come from a woman aged 25 to 39 with COVID-19, enrolled during active disease.

This clone occurred a few times. The gene calls are TRBV19 and TRBJ1-4; 7 bases map to TRBD1. After removal of 3 bases from V and 2 bases from J, the junction contained 6 bases not matched to a gene. Germline V lookup: CDR1 LNHDA, CDR2 SQIVND (reference sequence). CDR3 length: 16 residues. This CDR3 reads CASSMWQGGTNEKLFF. In DNA, the CDR3 is TGTGCCAGTAGTATGTGGCAGGGGGGCACTAATGAAAAACTGTTTTTT.

J is TRBJ2-5 and V is TRBV4-1, with 10 bases lining up with TRBD2. The germline V gene has CDR1 MGHRA and CDR2 YSYEKL. The CDR3 is made up of 16 amino acids. J was trimmed by 2 bases and V by 1 base; bases with no gene match: 4. In DNA, the CDR3 is TGCGCCAGCAGCCAAGTAGCGGGGGGCCCTCAAGAGACCCAGTACTTC. Translated: CASSQVAGGPQETQYF.

The CDR3 DNA reads TGTGCCAGCAGCCAACAGGGTTCCGGTACCGGGGAGCTGTTTTTT. Amino acid sequence: CASSQQGSGTGELFF. The chain links TRBV3-1 (or the pseudogene TRBV3-2) to TRBJ2-2, with D possibly being TRBD1 (5 bases). The CDR3 spans 15 residues. With 2 bases removed from V and 5 bases from J, the gap between germline ends came to 12 bases. CDR1 LGHDT and CDR2 YNNKEL come from the germline V gene (reference sequence).

The chain carries TRBV6-4 and TRBJ1-2, with no clear D. Trimming took off 8 bases at V and 0 bases at J, with 10 bases between the two ends. Looked up from germline, CDR1 is MRHNA and CDR2 is SNTAGT. CDR3 length equals 13 residues. The CDR3 coding sequence is TGTGCCAGCTCCCGAGAGGCTAACTATGGCTACACCTTC. Translating it yields CASSREANYGYTF.

The rearrangement links TRBV3-1 (or the pseudogene TRBV3-2) to TRBJ1-6; TRBD1 is a possible D gene (6 bases). This CDR3 is built from 14 residues. Trimming took off 1 base at V and 10 bases at J, with 11 bases between the two ends. Germline V gives CDR1 LGHDT, CDR2 YNNKEL (reference sequence). CDR3 protein: CASSQVGTQSPLHF. As DNA, the CDR3 is TGTGCCAGCAGCCAAGTTGGGACACAATCACCCCTCCACTTT.

The chain employs TRBV4-3 and TRBJ2-3; no firm D call. Between the trimmed V and J ends, which lost 1 base and 6 bases, there was a span of 11 bases. The CDR3 sequence is 14 residues long. Looked up from germline, CDR1 is LGHNA and CDR2 is YSLEER. CDR3 in DNA: TGCGCCAGCAGCCAAGCCACTCCAACGGATACGCAGTATTTT. It translates to CASSQATPTDTQYF.

This clone was counted only a few times. The V call is TRBV5-1, the J call TRBJ1-3; possible D gene TRBD1, 6 bases. The V end was cut by 1 base, the J end by 3 bases, with 17 bases between. CDR3 length: 17 residues. The germline V gene encodes CDR1 SGHRS and CDR2 YFSETQ. This chain's CDR3 is CASSLYGGAFNGNTIYF. The CDR3 nucleotides are TGCGCCAGCAGCTTGTATGGGGGCGCTTTTAATGGAAACACCATATATTTT.

This clone was seen a handful of times. The gene calls are TRBV19 and TRBJ1-2; D unresolved. The length of the CDR3 is 13 residues. CDR1 is LNHDA, CDR2 SQIVND, per germline (reference sequence). Trimming left V 6 bases short and J 6 bases short, with 14 bases between. This CDR3 is CASRNDLGNGYTF. In DNA form, the CDR3 reads TGTGCCAGTAGGAACGACCTAGGTAATGGCTACACCTTC.

The V call is TRBV3-1 (or the pseudogene TRBV3-2), the J call TRBJ1-1, with D perhaps matching TRBD1 (5 bases). Trimming removed 4 bases from V and 4 bases from J, with 16 bases in between. The CDR3 contains 15 residues. Germline-derived CDR1 and CDR2 are LGHDT and YNNKEL (reference sequence). The CDR3 protein is CASSPPQSGVTEAFF. CDR3 DNA sequence: TGTGCCAGCAGCCCACCCCAGTCGGGGGTCACTGAAGCTTTCTTT.

CDR3 bases: TGCAGCGTTGAAGGCGGACAGGGGAACTATGGCTACACCTTC. Translating gives CSVEGGQGNYGYTF. The rearrangement uses TRBV29-1 and TRBJ1-2; 9 bases fit TRBD1. CDR1 and CDR2 (germline): SQVTM, ANQGSEA. V gave up 1 base and J gave up 2 bases; unmatched junction bases: 2. This CDR3 region has 14 residues.

The chain uses TRBV30 and TRBJ2-5; 8 bases agree with TRBD2. The germline V gene has CDR1 GTSNPN and CDR2 SVGIG (reference sequence). Trimming removed 3 bases from V and 6 bases from J; junction bases left unmatched: 6. The CDR3 is 13 residues long. CDR3 sequence reads: CAWSGGAAKTQYF. In DNA form, the CDR3 reads TGTGCCTGGAGCGGGGGGGCCGCGAAGACCCAGTACTTC.

The chain couples TRBV11-3 to TRBJ2-7, with D perhaps matching TRBD1 (7 bases). Between the trimmed V and J ends, which lost 3 bases and 3 bases, there was a span of 12 bases. The CDR3 has 14 residues. Germline assignment: CDR1 SGHNT and CDR2 YENEEA. CDR3 nucleotides: TGTGCCAGCAGCTTGGGGGGACAGAACTACGAGCAGTACTTC. Its translation is CASSLGGQNYEQYF.

V is TRBV2 and J is TRBJ1-5; weak D call: TRBD1 (5 bases). Trimming stripped 4 bases from V and 6 bases from J, with 19 bases between. The germline V gene encodes CDR1 SNHLY and CDR2 FYNNEI. The CDR3 covers 16 residues. Here the CDR3 DNA reads TGTGCCAGCAGTGGGGGCGGCAGCGCATGGTCTCAGCCCCAGCATTTT. Translating gives CASSGGGSAWSQPQHF.

The chain recombines TRBV7-2 with TRBJ2-1; D possibly corresponds to TRBD1 (7 bases). CDR1 is SGHTA and CDR2 is FQGNSA in the germline V gene. V lost 2 bases and J 5 bases, leaving 13 bases between the germline ends. CDR3 length equals 15 residues. The CDR3 DNA reads as TGTGCCAGCAGCTTACGGCCAGGGGGGCACAATGAGCAGTTCTTC. This codes for CASSLRPGGHNEQFF.

This chain connects TRBV4-1 to TRBJ1-4; D is unresolved. Deletions cut 3 bases from V and 5 bases from J, with 16 bases between. From germline, CDR1 is MGHRA and CDR2 YSYEKL. This CDR3 contains 16 residues. The CDR3 DNA reads as TGCGCCAGCAGCCAGAGTATCGGCAGGCCGAATGAAAAACTGTTTTTT. This translates into CASSQSIGRPNEKLFF.

This sequence joins TRBV11-2 and TRBJ1-1; a possible D gene is TRBD1 (6 bases). The CDR3 runs to 16 residues. The germline V gene encodes CDR1 SGHAT and CDR2 FQNNGV. V lost 3 bases to trimming and J lost 7 bases, with 21 bases between them. CDR3 residues: CASSFTVQGRIGEAFF. CDR3 sequence (DNA): TGTGCCAGCAGCTTCACTGTACAGGGTCGAATTGGTGAAGCTTTCTTT.

The chain joins TRBV5-1 to TRBJ2-5; 13 bases line up with TRBD2. The CDR3 loop spans 15 amino acids. With 0 bases clipped from V and 6 bases from J, the junction kept 2 bases outside the gene matches. Looked up from germline, CDR1 is SGHRS and CDR2 is YFSETQ. CDR3 protein: CASSLETSGGKTQYF. DNA of the CDR3: TGCGCCAGCAGCTTGGAGACTAGCGGGGGGAAGACCCAGTACTTC.